Listed below are T cell receptor beta chains from one sample, sequenced in a study of T cells in localized non-small cell lung cancer. Generated by immunoSEQ multiplex PCR, the TCRdb table keeps only in-frame clones and is missing some. The repertoire consists of under 40,000 clones, with around 84% occurring once and the leading ten covering around 4.2%. Sequencing was performed on peripheral blood, taken before any cancer treatment. These receptors all stem from a male donor aged 60 or over with stage III lung adenocarcinoma. Each CDR3 is given with its conserved first and last residue. D genes are given only for firm matches. Rows may omit the clone size; those that give it use once, few, many or a size class.

v_gene: TRBV2; abundance: .; d_gene: .; j_gene: TRBJ2-7; CDR3aa: CARTGLIGEQYF; CDR3nt: TGTGCACGCACGGGCCTCATTGGAGAGCAGTACTTC
v_gene: TRBV2; abundance: .; d_gene: .; j_gene: TRBJ1-5; CDR3aa: CASSDSRGNQPQHF; CDR3nt: TGTGCCAGCAGTGACTCCCGGGGCAATCAGCCCCAGCATTTT
v_gene: TRBV9; abundance: .; d_gene: TRBD1; j_gene: TRBJ1-6; CDR3aa: CASSLTGTPSNSPLHF; CDR3nt: TGTGCCAGCAGCTTGACAGGGACCCCTAGTAATTCACCCCTCCACTTT
v_gene: TRBV5-4; abundance: .; d_gene: .; j_gene: TRBJ2-2; CDR3aa: CASSSPGGVGELFF; CDR3nt: TGTGCCAGCAGCTCCCCCGGCGGTGTCGGGGAGCTGTTTTTT
v_gene: TRBV4-2; abundance: .; d_gene: TRBD2; j_gene: TRBJ2-7; CDR3aa: CASSPSSGGAHEQYF; CDR3nt: TGTGCCAGCAGCCCCTCTAGCGGGGGGGCTCACGAGCAGTACTTC
v_gene: TRBV11-3; abundance: once; d_gene: TRBD1; j_gene: TRBJ2-1; CDR3aa: CASAGGNRNNEQFF; CDR3nt: TGTGCCAGCGCAGGGGGCAACAGGAACAATGAGCAGTTCTTC
v_gene: TRBV6-4; abundance: .; d_gene: .; j_gene: TRBJ2-2; CDR3aa: CASSDFGKTGELFF; CDR3nt: TGTGCCAGCAGTGACTTTGGGAAAACCGGGGAGCTGTTTTTT
v_gene: TRBV5-1; abundance: .; d_gene: TRBD1; j_gene: TRBJ2-5; CDR3aa: CASSQGARETQYF; CDR3nt: TGCGCCAGCTCACAGGGGGCGAGGGAGACCCAGTACTTC
v_gene: TRBV5-8; abundance: .; d_gene: TRBD1; j_gene: TRBJ2-2; CDR3aa: CAGNRGKNTGELFF; CDR3nt: TGTGCCGGGAACAGGGGAAAGAACACCGGGGAGCTGTTTTTT
v_gene: TRBV18; abundance: .; d_gene: TRBD2; j_gene: TRBJ2-5; CDR3aa: CASSDSSVLAGASETQYF; CDR3nt: TGTGCCAGCTCCGATTCCTCGGTCCTAGCGGGAGCATCAGAGACCCAGTACTTC
v_gene: TRBV6-6; abundance: .; d_gene: .; j_gene: TRBJ2-6; CDR3aa: CASSYGSLGPLGVLTF; CDR3nt: TGTGCCAGCAGTTACGGGTCTCTAGGGCCCTTGGGCGTCCTGACTTTC
v_gene: TRBV30; abundance: once; d_gene: .; j_gene: TRBJ1-2; CDR3aa: CAWSETGGYGYTF; CDR3nt: TGTGCCTGGAGTGAAACGGGCGGCTATGGCTACACCTTC
v_gene: TRBV30; abundance: few; d_gene: TRBD1; j_gene: TRBJ1-2; CDR3aa: CAWSGTGKANYGYTF; CDR3nt: TGTGCCTGGAGTGGGACAGGTAAAGCTAACTATGGCTACACCTTC
v_gene: TRBV5-1; abundance: .; d_gene: .; j_gene: TRBJ2-3; CDR3aa: CANSLGGQSTDTQYF; CDR3nt: TGCGCCAACAGCTTGGGAGGCCAAAGCACAGATACGCAGTATTTT
v_gene: TRBV12-5; abundance: .; d_gene: .; j_gene: TRBJ1-1; CDR3aa: CASGLFPGEAFF; CDR3nt: TGTGCTAGTGGTTTGTTTCCAGGGGAAGCTTTCTTT
v_gene: TRBV5-1; abundance: .; d_gene: .; j_gene: TRBJ2-2; CDR3aa: CASSLAAGSGELFF; CDR3nt: TGCGCCAGCAGCTTGGCCGCAGGGTCCGGGGAGCTGTTTTTT
v_gene: TRBV6-1; abundance: .; d_gene: TRBD1; j_gene: TRBJ2-7; CDR3aa: CASSAGQVDGEQYF; CDR3nt: TGTGCCAGCAGTGCGGGACAGGTGGACGGCGAGCAGTACTTC
v_gene: TRBV11-2; abundance: few; d_gene: TRBD1; j_gene: TRBJ1-2; CDR3aa: CASSLFGQAVSPGYGYTF; CDR3nt: TGTGCCAGCAGCTTATTCGGACAGGCGGTTTCCCCTGGTTATGGCTACACCTTC